A single sample is the source of the 7 T cell receptor beta chains below, sequenced in a study of cytomegalovirus exposure and HLA in healthy donors. Researchers ran the PCR with 60 Vbeta and 13 Jbeta primers. Sequencing was performed with immunoSEQ multiplex PCR; in TCRdb, only in-frame clones are kept and a portion is missing. The table shows about 86,000 clones, with approximately 70% occurring only once. The sequenced sample consisted of PBMCs. The receptors stem from a man in his fifties or sixties in good health and CMV-seronegative.

This chain joins TRBV19 and TRBJ2-5, with 12 bases identical to TRBD2. The CDR3 loop spans 18 amino acids. Germline trimming cut 3 bases from V and 5 bases from J; bases unmatched to any gene: 13. CDR1 and CDR2 (germline): LNHDA, SQIVND (reference sequence). CDR3 sequence reads: CASSMKSVRLAGEETQYF. CDR3 nucleotides: TGTGCCAGTAGTATGAAGTCGGTGCGACTAGCGGGAGAGGAGACCCAGTACTTC.

The gene calls are TRBV7-2 and TRBJ1-1, with D uncertain. Trimming removed 3 bases from V and 3 bases from J, with 8 bases in between. The CDR3 is 13 amino acids. Germline V gene sequence: CDR1 SGHTA, CDR2 FQGNSA. CDR3 bases: TGTGCCAGCAGCTTCGGGTGGGACACTGAAGCTTTCTTT. This gives the protein CASSFGWDTEAFF.

This clone was counted between two and nine times. This rearrangement joins TRBV10-3 to TRBJ2-1; D is possibly TRBD2 (6 bases). The V and J ends lost 1 base and 1 base respectively, with 11 bases between them. Germline loops: CDR1 ENHRY, CDR2 SYGVKD. The CDR3 totals 16 residues. CDR3 in amino acids: CAISEYGGGSYNEQFF. The CDR3 nucleotides read TGTGCCATCAGTGAGTACGGGGGAGGTTCCTACAATGAGCAGTTCTTC.

The rearrangement uses TRBV2 and TRBJ1-5; no definite D call. The germline V gene has CDR1 SNHLY and CDR2 FYNNEI. CDR3 length equals 14 residues. V lost 4 bases and J 0 bases, leaving 7 bases between the germline ends. In DNA form, the CDR3 reads TGTGCCAGCAGTGTCGAGGGTAGCAATCAGCCCCAGCATTTT. Translating it yields CASSVEGSNQPQHF.

The CDR3 region is CAWSVLTRNSPLHF. In DNA form, the CDR3 reads TGTGCCTGGAGTGTACTAACACGTAATTCACCCCTCCACTTT. The chain couples TRBV30 to TRBJ1-6; no definite D call. V was clipped by 0 bases and J by 6 bases, with 9 bases between them. This CDR3 contains 14 residues. Germline V lookup: CDR1 GTSNPN, CDR2 SVGIG (reference sequence).

CDR3: CASSDRGGTEAFF. CDR3 nucleotides: TGCGCCAGCAGTGACAGGGGCGGCACTGAAGCTTTCTTT. The chain recombines TRBV5-1 with TRBJ1-1; 8 bases fit TRBD1. Germline CDR1 reads SGHRS; CDR2 reads YFSETQ. V lost 5 bases and J lost 4; bases outside the gene matches: 4. This CDR3 has 13 amino acids.

The rearrangement uses TRBV19 and TRBJ1-2, with TRBD1 matching 8 bases. Germline V lookup: CDR1 LNHDA, CDR2 SQIVND (reference sequence). J was trimmed by 4 bases and V by 9 bases; bases with no gene match: 13. This CDR3 has 15 residues. The CDR3 DNA sequence: TGTGCCAGCAACCCCGGACAGGGCCAGTCCTATGGCTACACCTTC. This codes for CASNPGQGQSYGYTF. Based on the CDR3 plus reference TRBV19 and TRBJ1-2, the full variable domain is DGGITQSPKYLFRKEGQNVTLSCEQNLNHDAMYWYRQDPGQGLRLIYYSQIVNDFQKGDIAEGYSVSREKKESFPLTVTSAQKNPTAFYLCASNPGQGQSYGYTFGSGTRLTVV.